A selection of T cell receptor beta chains follows, all from one sample in a study of blood T cell repertoires in COVID-19. The method was immunoSEQ multiplex PCR; TCRdb's version includes in-frame clones alone and lacks a portion of them. The table lists about 190,000 clones, about 83% of them singletons, with more than 7.5% in the top ten. The sample was PBMCs or T cells enriched from blood (not recorded which). All receptors come from a woman aged 25 to 45 who had recovered from COVID-19. Both conserved end residues are part of each CDR3. A D gene is named only where the DNA matches it firmly. Clone size, where shown, is once, few, many, or a class for clones that have expanded.

.,TRBV7-9,TRBD1,CASLRTGVSYNEQFF
.,TRBV19,TRBD1,CASSSGQVATNEKLFF
once,TRBV10-2,TRBD1,CASSEPGQGPNEQFF
.,TRBV28,.,CASSFERGYYEQYF
.,TRBV7-3,.,CASSPGSNQPQHF
.,TRBV5-5,TRBD1,CASRNSGTGYGYTF
.,TRBV5-1,TRBD1,CASSAGTGRRSTGELFF
once,TRBV27,.,CASSFRSNEKLFF
.,TRBV6-5,TRBD2,CASSSFGLAGRHEQFF
.,TRBV5-5,TRBD1,CASSTGVQGTDTQYF
.,TRBV24-1,TRBD2,CATSLGGRDNEQFF
.,TRBV28,TRBD2,CASSSGLAGTYEQYF
.,TRBV9,.,CASSSGTGNEQFF
.,TRBV6-5,TRBD2,CASRRLAGQETQYF
.,TRBV5-1,.,CASTYDSRNYGYTF
.,TRBV19,.,CASSSKLNTEAFF
.,TRBV5-4,TRBD2,CASSLSAGATPGELFF
.,TRBV10-1,TRBD2,CASSDQLIAGGNNEQFF
once,TRBV5-1,TRBD1,CASSPRQGGTEAFF
.,TRBV4-1,TRBD1,CASSQEATGFGNTIYF
.,TRBV19,TRBD2,CASSRRGGETQYF
.,TRBV28,.,CASSLDITGTEAFF
once,TRBV27,TRBD1,CASSGQGARETQYF
.,TRBV24-1,TRBD2,CATSERPTSGYHNEQFF
.,TRBV7-6,.,CASRLRQTSTDTQYF
.,TRBV5-4,.,CASSAGPSTGNTIYF
.,TRBV4-2,.,CASSQGALNTEAFF
.,TRBV11-2,.,CASSWGPQNEQFF
.,TRBV21-1,.,CASSKTSRGLYGGEETQYF